The T cell receptor beta chain under discussion was sequenced for a study of patients and donors after allogeneic stem cell transplantation. TCRdb used MiXCR to reprocess the RT-PCR reads, holding one entry per CDR3 protein. Among 25,000 or so distinct CDR3 sequences listed, 25% to 35% were seen once. The sample taken for sequencing was blood, either unsorted or a sorted T cell fraction (not recorded which). The origin of this receptor is a human donor who was either an allogeneic HSCT recipient or a stem cell or donor lymphocyte infusion donor (not recorded which). It is not recorded whose cells these are; they may come from a transplant donor.

The CDR3 DNA sequence: TGTGCCAGCAGTTGGGACAGCTTCAATCAGCCCCAGCATTTT. Its protein is CASSWDSFNQPQHF. This chain connects TRBV6-2 or TRBV6-3 to TRBJ1-5, with 7 positions matching TRBD1. CDR1 and CDR2 from the germline V gene are MNHEY and SVGEGT. The CDR3 contains 14 residues. V lost 4 bases to trimming and J lost 3 bases; unmatched junction nucleotides: 3.